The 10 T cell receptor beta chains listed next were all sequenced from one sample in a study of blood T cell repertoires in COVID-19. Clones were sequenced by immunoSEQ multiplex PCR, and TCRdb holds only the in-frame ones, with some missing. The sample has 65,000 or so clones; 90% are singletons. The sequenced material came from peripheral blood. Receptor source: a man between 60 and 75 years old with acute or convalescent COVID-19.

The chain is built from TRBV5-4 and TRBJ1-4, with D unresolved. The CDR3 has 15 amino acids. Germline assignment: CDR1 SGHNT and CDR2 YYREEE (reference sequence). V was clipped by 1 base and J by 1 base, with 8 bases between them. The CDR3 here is CASSLTSGTNEKLFF. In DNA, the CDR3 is TGTGCCAGCAGCTTGACGTCAGGAACTAATGAAAAACTGTTTTTT.

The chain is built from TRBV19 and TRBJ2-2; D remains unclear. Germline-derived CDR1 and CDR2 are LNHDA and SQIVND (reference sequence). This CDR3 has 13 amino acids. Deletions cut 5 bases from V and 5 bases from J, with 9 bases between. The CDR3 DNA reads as TGTGCCAGTAGTGTCGGGTGGACCGGGGAGCTGTTTTTT. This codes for CASSVGWTGELFF.

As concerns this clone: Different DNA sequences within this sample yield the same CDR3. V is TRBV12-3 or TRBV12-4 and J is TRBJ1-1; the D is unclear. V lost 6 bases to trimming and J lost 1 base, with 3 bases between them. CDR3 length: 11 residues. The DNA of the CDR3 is TGTGCCAGCAGCCGGAACACTGAAGCTTTCTTT. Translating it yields CASSRNTEAFF.

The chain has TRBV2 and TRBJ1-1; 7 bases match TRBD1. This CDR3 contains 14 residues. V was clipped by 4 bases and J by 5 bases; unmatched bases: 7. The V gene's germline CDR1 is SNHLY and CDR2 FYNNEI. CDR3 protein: CASSGGGGRTEAFF. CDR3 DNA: TGTGCCAGCAGTGGAGGAGGGGGCAGAACTGAAGCTTTCTTT.

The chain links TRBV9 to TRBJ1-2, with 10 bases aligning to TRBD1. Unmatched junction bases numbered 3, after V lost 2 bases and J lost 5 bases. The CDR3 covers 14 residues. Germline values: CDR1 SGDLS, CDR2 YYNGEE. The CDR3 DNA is TGTGCCAGCAGCGTGACAGGGGGCGCGTATGGCTACACCTTC. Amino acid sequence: CASSVTGGAYGYTF.

The CDR3 DNA is TGCGCCAGCAGCCAAGATCTCGTAATGGCAGGGGGGAACACTGAAGCTTTCTTT. Translation: CASSQDLVMAGGNTEAFF. The rearrangement links TRBV4-1 to TRBJ1-1, with 7 nucleotides matching TRBD1. The CDR3 is 18 amino acids. The V gene end was trimmed by 0 bases and the J gene end by 1 base; junction bases not matched to a gene: 11. Germline V gene sequence: CDR1 MGHRA, CDR2 YSYEKL.

The CDR3 region is CASSSQGTVGLTEAFF. CDR3 DNA sequence: TGTGCCAGCAGCTCACAGGGGACAGTTGGTCTCACTGAAGCTTTCTTT. The V and J genes are TRBV5-6 and TRBJ1-1; 7 bases agree with TRBD1. Unmatched junction bases numbered 12, after V lost 3 bases and J lost 4 bases. The CDR3 covers 16 residues. Germline-derived CDR1 and CDR2 are SGHDT and YYEEEE.

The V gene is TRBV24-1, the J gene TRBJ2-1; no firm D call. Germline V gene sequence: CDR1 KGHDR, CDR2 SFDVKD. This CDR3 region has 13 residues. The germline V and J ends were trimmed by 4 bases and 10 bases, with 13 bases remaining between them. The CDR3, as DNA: TGTGCCACCAGTGAGCCCGTAGGAGCGGAGCAGTTCTTC. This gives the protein CATSEPVGAEQFF.

CDR3 DNA sequence: TGCGCCAGCAGCTTGGCCGTTACCGGGGAGCTGTTTTTT. As protein: CASSLAVTGELFF. The chain is built from TRBV5-1 and TRBJ2-2; no reliable D call. V lost 0 bases and J 5 bases, leaving 5 bases between the germline ends. CDR1 is SGHRS and CDR2 is YFSETQ in the germline V gene. The CDR3 runs 13 residues.

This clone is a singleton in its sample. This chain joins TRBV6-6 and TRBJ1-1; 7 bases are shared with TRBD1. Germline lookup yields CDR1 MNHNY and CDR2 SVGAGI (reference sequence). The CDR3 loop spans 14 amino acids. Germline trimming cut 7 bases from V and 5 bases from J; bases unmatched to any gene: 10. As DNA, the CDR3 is TGTGCCAGCATCCTCAGGGTACAGGGGACTGAAGCTTTCTTT. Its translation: CASILRVQGTEAFF.